A single sample is the source of the 23 T cell receptor beta chains below, sequenced in a study of blood T cell repertoires in COVID-19. The method was immunoSEQ multiplex PCR; TCRdb's version includes in-frame clones alone and lacks a portion of them. The sample records more than 20,000 clones, more than 75% being singletons. Specimen: peripheral blood. The receptor source for this set is a human donor with active COVID-19. The donor label of this sample is uncertain.

The chain carries TRBV4-1 and TRBJ1-2; D gene unclear. Trimming stripped 3 bases from V and 4 bases from J, with 9 bases between. CDR1 and CDR2 from the germline V gene are MGHRA and YSYEKL. The CDR3 runs to 13 residues. The CDR3 region is CASSQIVLYGYTF. DNA for the CDR3: TGCGCCAGCAGCCAGATAGTCCTCTATGGCTACACCTTC.

CDR3 residues: CASRTTVNTEAFF. CDR3 DNA: TGTGCCAGCAGGACGACAGTGAACACTGAAGCTTTCTTT. The chain recombines TRBV2 with TRBJ1-1; possibly TRBD1 for D (5 bases). Germline-derived CDR1 and CDR2 are SNHLY and FYNNEI. V was shortened by 6 bases and J by 0 bases, with 8 bases between the two germline ends. The CDR3 extends over 13 amino acids.

The CDR3 protein is CAVSGGRSYEQYF. The CDR3, as DNA: TGTGCCGTTAGCGGGGGGAGATCCTACGAGCAGTACTTC. This chain links TRBV7-9 with TRBJ2-7, with 10 bases lining up with TRBD2. V was pared by 11 bases and J by 1 base, with 5 bases of the junction left unmatched. The CDR3 consists of 13 residues. CDR1 is SEHNR and CDR2 is FQNEAQ in the germline V gene (reference sequence).

The chain joins TRBV10-3 to TRBJ2-5; 7 bases are a match to TRBD2. Germline values: CDR1 ENHRY, CDR2 SYGVKD. The CDR3 contains 15 residues. V lost 7 bases, J lost 4 bases, and 12 bases stayed unmatched. The DNA of the CDR3 is TGTGCCATCAAGGCTAGCCGGGGGGATTTAGAGACCCAGTACTTC. It encodes CAIKASRGDLETQYF.

V is TRBV5-3 and J is TRBJ1-4, with D perhaps matching TRBD1 (5 bases). TRBV5-3 is noted as an ORF with a role that remains uncertain. The V end lost 4 bases, the J end lost 4 bases, and 17 bases lay between the germline ends. This CDR3 is 16 amino acids long. As DNA, the CDR3 is TGTGCCAGAAGCCCCCGGAGCAGGGTCCATAATGAAAAACTGTTTTTT. Amino acid sequence: CARSPRSRVHNEKLFF.

The CDR3 sequence: CASSKFRTGVVYEQYF. Written as DNA, the CDR3 is TGTGCCAGCAGTAAGTTCAGGACAGGGGTCGTCTACGAGCAGTACTTC. V and J are TRBV28 and TRBJ2-7; 9 positions match TRBD1. The V segment lost 5 bases and the J segment 3 bases; nucleotides outside the gene matches: 11. Germline V gives CDR1 MDHEN, CDR2 SYDVKM. The CDR3 length is 16 residues.

The chain is built from TRBV19 and TRBJ1-5, with TRBD1 matching over 8 bases. In germline, CDR1 is LNHDA, CDR2 SQIVND (reference sequence). There are 15 residues in the CDR3. V was clipped by 5 bases and J by 0 bases; unmatched bases: 3. The CDR3 nucleotides are TGTGCCAGTAGTCCCGGACAGGGTAGCAATCAGCCCCAGCATTTT. It encodes CASSPGQGSNQPQHF.

The rearrangement links TRBV20-1 to TRBJ2-5; a possible D gene is TRBD1 (5 bases). Trimming removed 7 bases at V and 0 bases at J, with 6 bases between. CDR3 length: 11 residues. CDR1 is DFQATT, CDR2 SNEGSKA, per germline (reference sequence). The CDR3 loop is CSVTDQETQYF. CDR3 DNA: TGCAGTGTGACAGACCAAGAGACCCAGTACTTC.

In this sample, this clone turned up once. This CDR3 is also generated by other DNA sequences in the sample. This chain joins TRBV6-5 and TRBJ2-7, with D unresolved. CDR1 MNHEY and CDR2 SVGAGI come from the germline V gene. The V end lost 7 bases, the J end lost 1 base, and 8 bases lay between the germline ends. The CDR3 consists of 12 residues. This chain's CDR3 is CASTRESYEQYF. CDR3 bases: TGTGCCAGCACGCGAGAGTCCTACGAGCAGTACTTC.

In this sample, this clone turned up a few times. The chain links TRBV7-8 to TRBJ2-7; 10 positions match TRBD1. CDR3 length: 17 amino acids. V gave up 5 bases and J gave up 4 bases; unmatched junction bases: 14. Germline values: CDR1 SGHVS, CDR2 FQNEAQ. The CDR3 DNA follows: TGTGCCAGCAGCAACCGACAGGGGGCACGGCACGGGTACGAGCAGTACTTC. It yields the protein CASSNRQGARHGYEQYF.

This clone appeared a few times. V is TRBV7-9 and J is TRBJ2-7; D possibly corresponds to TRBD2 (5 bases). The V gene's germline CDR1 is SEHNR and CDR2 FQNEAQ (reference sequence). Trimming pared 4 bases from V and 2 bases from J, leaving 15 bases between. The CDR3 totals 15 residues. CDR3 protein: CASSSDLTSTYEQYF. In nucleotides, the CDR3 is TGTGCCAGCAGCTCGGACTTAACCTCAACCTACGAGCAGTACTTC.

J is TRBJ1-4 and V is TRBV6-6; TRBD1 is a possible D gene (6 bases). Trimming shortened V by 5 bases and J by 8 bases, and 18 bases separated the two germline ends. The CDR3 is 15 residues long. Germline CDR1 reads MNHNY; CDR2 reads SVGAGI (reference sequence). The CDR3 reads CASSPMTGSDEKLFF. The CDR3 DNA sequence: TGTGCCAGCAGTCCAATGACAGGCTCGGACGAAAAACTGTTTTTT.

The chain couples TRBV27 to TRBJ2-7; 9 bases are a match to TRBD1. The CDR3 length is 14 residues. Looked up from germline, CDR1 is MNHEY and CDR2 is SMNVEV (reference sequence). Germline trimming cut 1 base from V and 6 bases from J; bases unmatched to any gene: 4. DNA for the CDR3: TGTGCCAGCAGTTTATACAGGGACAGGGCCGAGCAGTACTTC. Amino acid sequence: CASSLYRDRAEQYF.

This sequence joins TRBV11-3 and TRBJ2-7; 7 bases line up with TRBD1. V lost 1 base and J lost 6; bases outside the gene matches: 12. CDR3 size: 16 residues. Germline CDR1 SGHNT, CDR2 YENEEA. The CDR3 DNA reads as TGTGCCAGCAGCTTAGGCCTAGGGACAGAGGCCTGCGAGCAGTACTTC. Its translation is CASSLGLGTEACEQYF.

The count of this clone is one. V gene TRBV19 combines with J gene TRBJ2-2, with TRBD2 matching over 7 bases. V trimming: 8 bases; J trimming: 2 bases; junction bases outside the gene matches: 5. CDR3 size: 14 residues. Germline CDR1 and CDR2: LNHDA and SQIVND (reference sequence). CDR3 amino acids: CASWGGFNTGELFF. Here the CDR3 DNA reads TGTGCCAGTTGGGGGGGGTTTAACACCGGGGAGCTGTTTTTT.

This clone was found a few times. The chain has TRBV5-4 and TRBJ1-3; D might be TRBD1 (5 bases). Trimming cost V 2 bases and J 6 bases, with 18 bases left between them. From germline, CDR1 is SGHNT and CDR2 YYREEE (reference sequence). This CDR3 spans 16 amino acids. The CDR3 sequence is CASSFGGNRGENTIYF. CDR3 bases: TGTGCCAGCAGCTTCGGCGGGAACAGAGGGGAAAACACCATATATTTT.

The rearrangement uses TRBV10-3 and TRBJ1-5; 9 positions match TRBD1. Per the germline V gene, CDR1 is ENHRY and CDR2 is SYGVKD. CDR3 length: 16 residues. Trimming removed 1 base from V and 7 bases from J; junction bases left unmatched: 8. The chain's CDR3 is CAISEWEGTGWQPQHF. The CDR3 region has the DNA TGTGCCATCAGTGAGTGGGAAGGGACAGGGTGGCAGCCCCAGCATTTT.

This sequence joins TRBV5-6 and TRBJ2-3; weak D call: TRBD2 (5 bases). The CDR3 has 12 amino acids. Deletions cut 6 bases from V and 2 bases from J, with 7 bases between. Germline values: CDR1 SGHDT, CDR2 YYEEEE. The CDR3 sequence is CASNGITDTQYF. The CDR3 coding sequence is TGTGCCAGCAACGGGATCACAGATACGCAGTATTTT.

The table lists this clone with a few counts. The chain is built from TRBV6-9 and TRBJ2-3; 9 bases are a match to TRBD1. This CDR3 is 19 amino acids long. Germline CDR1 reads MNHGY; CDR2 reads SVAAGI. Trimming cost V 3 bases and J 2 bases; bases outside gene matches: 15. The CDR3 DNA sequence: TGTGCCAGCAGTTACCCAGAATTAACAGGGGGCGCGATCACAGATACGCAGTATTTT. Residues: CASSYPELTGGAITDTQYF.

This chain connects TRBV5-1 to TRBJ2-5, with 9 positions matching TRBD2. Germline assignment: CDR1 SGHRS and CDR2 YFSETQ. V shed 7 bases, J shed 4 bases, and the junction held 5 bases outside the gene matches. CDR3 size: 13 residues. CDR3 in amino acids: CASRTSVTETQYF. The CDR3 bases are TGCGCCAGCCGGACTAGCGTCACAGAGACCCAGTACTTC.

This sequence joins TRBV27 and TRBJ2-1, with D possibly TRBD1 on 5 matching bases. The CDR3 runs to 14 residues. Germline CDR1 MNHEY, CDR2 SMNVEV (reference sequence). V shed 6 bases and J shed 3 bases, with 12 bases lying between them. CDR3 nucleotide sequence: TGTGCCAGCAGCCAACCAGGGATCTACAATGAGCAGTTCTTC. Encoded protein: CASSQPGIYNEQFF.

This sequence joins TRBV5-1 and TRBJ1-5; D gene uncertain. Trimming took off 0 bases at V and 0 bases at J, with 4 bases between the two ends. Germline loops: CDR1 SGHRS, CDR2 YFSETQ. The CDR3 runs 14 residues. CDR3 amino acids: CASSLDGSNQPQHF. CDR3 DNA: TGCGCCAGCAGCTTGGACGGTAGCAATCAGCCCCAGCATTTT.

This clone came up a few times. The J gene is TRBJ2-3, the V gene TRBV4-1, with a weak D call TRBD2 (6 bases). Germline CDR1 and CDR2: MGHRA and YSYEKL. The CDR3 is 15 amino acids. The V and J ends lost 4 bases and 0 bases respectively, with 11 bases between them. CDR3 bases: TGCGCCAGCAGCCCCACGGGACTTAGCACAGATACGCAGTATTTT. Translated: CASSPTGLSTDTQYF.